This T cell receptor beta chain emerged from a study of blood T cells in healthy people across ages. Study results and limitations: Long-lived donors carried more naive CD4+ cells and greater diversity than aged donors.

For the second PCR, which ran for about 6 to 11 cycles, a sample-barcoded 5' primer and a J-beta primer mix were used. A single record per CDR3 protein comes from TCRdb applying MiXCR to the 5' RACE reads. The repertoire includes 650,000 to 900,000 distinct CDR3 sequences, approximately 65% of them detected once, and 25% to 30% sits in the top ten. Per sample, a minimum of 7 million PBMCs were isolated. Details on this clonotype: Its cognate antigen is unknown.

Sequencing used blood. The sequence came from a young man in good health.

In nucleotides, the CDR3 is TGCGCCAGCAGCTTCGACACCCGCTCCTACAATGAGCAGTTCTTC. This gives the protein CASSFDTRSYNEQFF. The chain carries TRBV5-1 and TRBJ2-1; D not resolved. V shed 2 bases and J shed 0 bases, with 9 bases lying between them. The CDR3 sequence is 15 residues long. Germline CDR1 SGHRS, CDR2 YFSETQ.